This T cell receptor beta chain was captured in a study of multiple sclerosis patients with progressive multifocal leukoencephalopathy. Sequenced by immunoSEQ multiplex PCR; TCRdb stores in-frame clones only, minus some. The table has tens of thousands of clones, around 87% seen once; the top ten hold approximately 1.3%. Described time point: about a year of natalizumab therapy. V lost 3 bases and J 5 bases, leaving 8 bases between the germline ends. This CDR3 contains 13 residues. Germline V lookup: CDR1 MRHNA, CDR2 SNTAGT. V usage is TRBV6-4 and J usage is TRBJ2-1; maybe TRBD2 (5 bases). This clonotype originated in a human donor with multiple sclerosis. Sequenced material: PBMCs, taken from a patient treated with natalizumab. In DNA, the CDR3 is TGTGCCAGCAGTGAAGGACTCAACAATGAGCAGTTCTTC. Protein: CASSEGLNNEQFF.